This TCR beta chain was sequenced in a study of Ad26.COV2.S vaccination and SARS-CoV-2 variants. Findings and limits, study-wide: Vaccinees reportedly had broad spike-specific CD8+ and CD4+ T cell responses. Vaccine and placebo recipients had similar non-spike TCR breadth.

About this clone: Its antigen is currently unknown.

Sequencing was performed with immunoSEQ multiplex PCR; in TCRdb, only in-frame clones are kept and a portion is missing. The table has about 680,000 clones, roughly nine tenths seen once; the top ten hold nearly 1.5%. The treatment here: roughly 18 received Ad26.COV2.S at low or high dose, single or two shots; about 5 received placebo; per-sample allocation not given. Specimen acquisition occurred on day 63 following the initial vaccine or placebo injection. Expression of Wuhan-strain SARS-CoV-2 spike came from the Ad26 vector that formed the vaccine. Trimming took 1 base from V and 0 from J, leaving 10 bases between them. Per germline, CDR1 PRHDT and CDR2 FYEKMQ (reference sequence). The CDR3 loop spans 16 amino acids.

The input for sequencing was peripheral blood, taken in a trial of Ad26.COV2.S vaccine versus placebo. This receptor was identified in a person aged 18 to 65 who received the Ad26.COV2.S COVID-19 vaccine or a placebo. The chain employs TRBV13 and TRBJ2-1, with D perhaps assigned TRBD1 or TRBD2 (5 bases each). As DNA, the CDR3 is TGTGCCAGCAGCTTAGAGGGACCTAGCTCCTACAATGAGCAGTTCTTC. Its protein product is CASSLEGPSSYNEQFF.